This TCR beta chain was retrieved from a study of T cell changes during pregnancy in multiple sclerosis. The CDR3 spans 15 residues. Per germline, CDR1 MNHNY and CDR2 SVGAGI (reference sequence). With 7 bases clipped from V and 8 bases from J, the junction kept 14 bases outside the gene matches. Repertoires were generated with immunoSEQ multiplex PCR, while TCRdb's copy carries only in-frame clones and drops some. The table lists tens of thousands of clones, about 92% of them singletons, with more than 2.5% in the top ten. There are a few counts of this clone. The sequencing here drew on peripheral blood, taken in the first trimester of pregnancy. The rearrangement uses TRBV6-6 and TRBJ1-2; 9 nucleotides align to TRBD1. The receptor was derived from a female donor in good health, enrolled as a control in a pregnancy study. CDR3 in DNA: TGTGCCAGCACCATGACTCGGGGACAGGGAGGAGGCTACACCTTC. Its protein is CASTMTRGQGGGYTF.